The TCR beta chain under discussion was sequenced for a study of T-cell memory formation after mild COVID-19. Amplification by 5'RACE using constant-segment primers produced TCR alpha and TCR beta cDNA libraries that carried sample barcodes and UMIs. TCRdb used MiXCR to reprocess the 5' RACE reads, holding one entry per CDR3 protein. Found here are about 300,000 distinct CDR3 sequences, roughly 19% of them singletons; the top ten hold 21%. This clonotype was seen more than once but under ten times. As yet, its antigen is unknown. General study results and limits: Chiefly within CM and EM were the contracting CD4+ clones; CD8+ ones were within EMRA. Proof of SARS-CoV-2 specificity was absent for the second-wave clones that crested on day 37. Clones contracting day 15 to 85 were balanced CD4/CD8; later expanders leaned CD4+.

Sequenced input: PBMCs or a T cell subset sorted from them (not recorded which). The clonotype was recovered from a young man who had mild COVID-19 (a few samples of this study predate the infection). Cell type and time point are not known.

CDR3 coding DNA: TGCGCCAGCAGCCAAGTTCACAGCGGGGCTTGGGAGACCCAGTACTTC. Translation: CASSQVHSGAWETQYF. The chain links TRBV4-1 to TRBJ2-5; TRBD2 aligns across 7 bases. Trimming cost V 1 base and J 5 bases; bases outside gene matches: 10. The length of the CDR3 is 16 residues. From germline, CDR1 is MGHRA and CDR2 YSYEKL.